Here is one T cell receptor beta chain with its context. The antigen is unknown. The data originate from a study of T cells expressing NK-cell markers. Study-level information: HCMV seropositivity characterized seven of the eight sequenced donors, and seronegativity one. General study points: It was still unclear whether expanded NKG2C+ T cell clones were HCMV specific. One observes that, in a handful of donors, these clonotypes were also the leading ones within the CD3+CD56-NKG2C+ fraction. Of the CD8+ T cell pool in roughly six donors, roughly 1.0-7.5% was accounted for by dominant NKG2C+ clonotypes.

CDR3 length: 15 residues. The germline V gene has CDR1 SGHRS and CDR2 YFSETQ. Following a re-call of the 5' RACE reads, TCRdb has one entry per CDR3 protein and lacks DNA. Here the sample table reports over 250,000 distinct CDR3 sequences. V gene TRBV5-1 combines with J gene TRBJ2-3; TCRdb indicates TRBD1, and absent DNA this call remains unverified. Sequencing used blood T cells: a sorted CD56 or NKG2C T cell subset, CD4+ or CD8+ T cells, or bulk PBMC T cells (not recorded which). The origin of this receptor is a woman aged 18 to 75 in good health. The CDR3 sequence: CASSLGQVDVGTQYF.